A single sample is the source of the 27 T cell receptor beta chains below, sequenced in a study of metastatic and nonmetastatic thyroid tumors. Every patient underwent thyroid surgery untreated. TCRdb re-called the PCR reads through MiXCR. Found here are almost 15,000 clones, roughly 29% of them singletons; the top ten hold roughly half. Specimen: tumor tissue. The receptors come from a male donor with papillary thyroid cancer or a benign thyroid nodule (not recorded which). Some clones in this sample may be carry-over from other donors' samples.

Comments on this clone: The CDR3 does not close with the conserved phenylalanine or tryptophan, likely indicating a read error. The DNA is omitted, as the CDR3 cannot be located on it reliably, and the CDR3 follows TCRdb's listing. J is TRBJ2-3 and V is TRBV28; TRBD1, the table's D call, was not compared with the DNA. The CDR3 is made up of 13 amino acids, end residues included. The germline V gene has CDR1 MDHEN and CDR2 SYDVKM. CDR3 loop: CASSLYQGTTLYY.

V is TRBV6-1 and J is TRBJ2-7; D is possibly TRBD2 (7 bases). The CDR3 has 16 amino acids. V was cut by 3 bases and J by 2 bases, with 17 bases left in between. Germline V CDR1 and CDR2: MNHNS, SASEGT. In DNA form, the CDR3 reads TGTGCCAGCAGTGACCCCAAGGGGGGGGCCGCCTACGAGCAGTACTTC. This translates into CASSDPKGGAAYEQYF.

Details on this clone: At one of its ends the junction is not consistent with the germline gene, which may arise from a read error. The genes are TRBV19 and TRBJ2-2, with D possibly being TRBD2 (5 bases). Germline lookup yields CDR1 LNHDA and CDR2 SQIVND (reference sequence). CDR3 length equals 13 residues. CDR3 in DNA: TGTCCAACTAGTATAAGGATAACCGGGGAGATGTTTTTT. Protein product: CPTSIRITGEMFF.

The chain employs TRBV13 and TRBJ2-5; TRBD2 matches at 7 bases. Germline V lookup: CDR1 PRHDT, CDR2 FYEKMQ (reference sequence). Trimming removed 4 bases from V and 2 bases from J; junction bases left unmatched: 13. The CDR3 runs 17 residues. The chain's CDR3 is CASSSRTSGMGQETQYF. The CDR3 nucleotides are TGTGCCAGCAGCTCACGGACTAGTGGGATGGGTCAAGAGACCCAGTACTTC.

This clone counts as medium-sized (0.01 to 0.1%). The rearrangement uses TRBV6-1 and TRBJ2-7; possible D gene TRBD2, 6 bases. V was clipped by 6 bases and J by 0 bases, with 15 bases between them. CDR1 is MNHNS and CDR2 is SASEGT in the germline V gene. CDR3 size: 15 residues. DNA for the CDR3: TGTGCCAGCAGGGCACTAGCAGGAGGCTCCTACGAGCAGTACTTC. It encodes CASRALAGGSYEQYF.

J is TRBJ2-7 and V is TRBV20-1; no definite D call. Looked up from germline, CDR1 is DFQATT and CDR2 is SNEGSKA (reference sequence). The CDR3 is made up of 11 amino acids. V lost 6 bases to trimming and J lost 4 bases, with 10 bases between them. CDR3 amino acids: CSARTGYEQYF. CDR3 sequence (DNA): TGCAGTGCAAGGACCGGTTACGAGCAGTACTTC.

This clone has only a few counts. Compared with germline, one end of the junction differs, possibly owing to a read error. The genes are TRBV5-6 and TRBJ1-1, with TRBD1 matching 9 bases. Looked up from germline, CDR1 is SGHDT and CDR2 is YYEEEE. The CDR3 is made up of 18 amino acids. The CDR3, as DNA: TGTGCCAGCAGCTTGTTTACAGGGGGCCAGGGTCGAGGCACTGAAGCTTCCTTT. Protein: CASSLFTGGQGRGTEASF.

This clone was recorded at least ten times. V is TRBV18 and J is TRBJ1-1, with TRBD1 as a possible D gene (5 bases). The germline CDR1 and CDR2 sequences are KGHSH and LQKENI. This CDR3 region has 13 residues. Deletions cut 3 bases from V and 3 bases from J, with 8 bases between. CDR3: CASSPLGDTEAFF. DNA of the CDR3: TGTGCCAGCTCACCCCTAGGGGACACTGAAGCTTTCTTT. Supplemented by reference TRBV18 and TRBJ1-1, the full variable domain reads NAGVMQNPRHLVRRRGQEARLRCSPMKGHSHVYWYRQLPEEGLKFMVYLQKENIIDESGMPKERFSAEFPKEGPSILRIQQVVRGDSAAYFCASSPLGDTEAFFGQGTRLTVV.

The table lists this clone with many counts. J is TRBJ1-2 and V is TRBV10-3; perhaps TRBD1 as D (6 bases). Trimming cost V 5 bases and J 4 bases, with 14 bases left between them. CDR1 is ENHRY and CDR2 is SYGVKD in the germline V gene. This CDR3 region has 14 residues. As DNA, the CDR3 is TGTGCCATCAGTCGGGACAACCCGTTCTATGGCTACACCTTC. This sequence encodes CAISRDNPFYGYTF.

This clone was seen a handful of times. The V and J genes are TRBV19 and TRBJ2-7; 10 bases line up with TRBD2. CDR1 is LNHDA, CDR2 SQIVND, per germline (reference sequence). Germline trimming cut 8 bases from V and 3 bases from J; bases unmatched to any gene: 4. CDR3 length: 13 amino acids. The CDR3, as DNA: TGTGCCAGTGGCGCTAGCGGGAGCTACGAGCAGTACTTC. This encodes CASGASGSYEQYF.

This clone was detected many times. The gene calls are TRBV6-1 and TRBJ1-1; D might be TRBD1 (6 bases). The germline gives CDR1 MNHNS, CDR2 SASEGT. With 10 bases removed from V and 2 bases from J, the gap between germline ends came to 17 bases. CDR3 size: 14 residues. The chain's CDR3 is CATATGGGNTEAFF. For the CDR3, the DNA is TGTGCCACCGCAACGGGGGGCGGAAACACTGAAGCTTTCTTT.

In this sample, this clone turned up once. The final CDR3 position lacks the conserved phenylalanine or tryptophan, pointing to a likely read error. The rearrangement uses TRBV30 and TRBJ2-1; 11 nucleotides align to TRBD2. Germline values: CDR1 GTSNPN, CDR2 SVGIG (reference sequence). CDR3 length equals 15 residues. CDR3 region: CARSPLAGDYNEQFS. For the CDR3, the DNA is TGTGCCAGGAGCCCACTAGCGGGAGACTACAATGAGCAGTTCAGC.

This clone was observed many times. A read error may be the cause here, since a much bigger clone is one base away. This sample includes further DNA sequences coding for the same CDR3. V usage is TRBV11-3 and J usage is TRBJ1-1; 10 bases are shared with TRBD1. Germline CDR1 reads SGHNT; CDR2 reads YENEEA. This CDR3 has 16 amino acids. For the CDR3, the DNA is TGTGCCAGCAGCTTACGCCCCGGGACAGGGGTCACTGAAGCTTTCTTC. As protein: CASSLRPGTGVTEAFF.

A remark on this clone: A read error is likely, as this CDR3 ends without the conserved phenylalanine or tryptophan. The limits of the CDR3 on the DNA are not certain, so only TCRdb's listed CDR3 is given. The CDR3: CASSEPGLGWVY. V and J are TRBV6-1 and TRBJ1-1; the table names TRBD1, a call not compared with the DNA. From its first to its last residue, the CDR3 has 12 amino acids. The germline gives CDR1 MNHNS, CDR2 SASEGT.

For this clone: Relative to the germline gene, one junction end is altered; a read error may explain this. The chain links TRBV28 to TRBJ2-7; no clear D. Germline CDR1 and CDR2: MDHEN and SYDVKM. CDR3 length: 14 residues. The CDR3 loop is CSSSLNGAIHRQYF. The CDR3 region has the DNA TGTTCCAGCAGTTTGAACGGCGCAATTCATAGGCAGTACTTC.

This clone was counted many times. The chain couples TRBV15 to TRBJ2-7, with D perhaps matching TRBD2 (6 bases). Germline V gene data show CDR1 as LNHNV and CDR2 as YYDKDF (reference sequence). V was cut by 0 bases and J by 7 bases, with 10 bases left in between. The length of the CDR3 is 13 residues. CDR3 sequence: CATSRDRGWEQYF. Here the CDR3 DNA reads TGTGCCACCAGCAGAGATCGGGGGTGGGAGCAGTACTTC.

This clone was detected many times. CDR3 residues: CATSDLMEGYTF. CDR3 DNA: TGTGCCACCAGTGATTTAATGGAGGGCTACACCTTC. The chain couples TRBV24-1 to TRBJ1-2; D unclear. Germline CDR1 reads KGHDR; CDR2 reads SFDVKD. Trimming stripped 1 base from V and 8 bases from J, with 7 bases between. The length of the CDR3 is 12 residues.

This clone was seen repeatedly, ten times or more. The genes are TRBV2 and TRBJ1-1; D ambiguous. Trimming removed 11 bases at V and 7 bases at J, with 23 bases between. The CDR3 has 14 amino acids. Germline V gene lookup returns CDR1 SNHLY and CDR2 FYNNEI. CDR3 loop: CADQQSMAEGEAFF. CDR3 bases: TGTGCCGACCAGCAATCAATGGCGGAGGGTGAAGCTTTCTTT.

The V call is TRBV6-2 or TRBV6-3, the J call TRBJ2-6; the D call may be TRBD1 or TRBD2 (6 bases each). Trimming left V 6 bases short and J 0 bases short, with 15 bases between. Germline V gene sequence: CDR1 MNHEY, CDR2 SVGEGT. The CDR3 is 17 residues long. The CDR3 DNA is TGTGCCAGCAGCCCTCTGGAGGGACACTCTGGGGCCAACGTCCTGACTTTC. Protein product: CASSPLEGHSGANVLTF.

The chain links TRBV5-1 to TRBJ2-1; weak D call: TRBD2 (5 bases). Germline V gene data show CDR1 as SGHRS and CDR2 as YFSETQ. CDR3 size: 15 residues. V shed 4 bases and J shed 0 bases, with 11 bases lying between them. The CDR3 sequence: CASSVTTRSYNEQFF. The CDR3 DNA reads TGCGCCAGCAGCGTGACTACTCGCTCCTACAATGAGCAGTTCTTC.

The V call is TRBV20-1, the J call TRBJ1-2; 9 bases match TRBD1. The V gene's germline CDR1 is DFQATT and CDR2 SNEGSKA (reference sequence). The ends lost 5 bases at V and 2 bases at J; junction bases unmatched: 3. The CDR3 runs to 13 residues. The CDR3: CSAEDRGNYGYTF. The CDR3 bases are TGCAGTGCTGAGGACAGGGGCAACTATGGCTACACCTTC.

This clone was counted between two and nine times. The V gene is TRBV28, the J gene TRBJ2-7; no definite D call. Germline V CDR1 and CDR2: MDHEN, SYDVKM. The CDR3 has 12 residues. The V end lost 5 bases, the J end lost 5 bases, and 10 bases lay between the germline ends. The CDR3 region is CASSQPIDEQYF. The CDR3 DNA reads TGTGCCAGCAGTCAGCCGATAGACGAGCAGTACTTC.

The chain has TRBV4-1 and TRBJ2-2; no clear D gene. Trimming left V 0 bases short and J 6 bases short, with 8 bases between. CDR3 length equals 14 residues. CDR1 MGHRA and CDR2 YSYEKL come from the germline V gene. CDR3 in amino acids: CASSQDPEAGELFF. DNA of the CDR3: TGCGCCAGCAGCCAAGATCCCGAGGCCGGGGAGCTGTTTTTT.

This chain connects TRBV6-1 to TRBJ2-3; 7 bases map to TRBD2. V trimming: 7 bases; J trimming: 0 bases; junction bases outside the gene matches: 7. Looked up from germline, CDR1 is MNHNS and CDR2 is SASEGT. The CDR3 is 15 residues long. The CDR3 loop reads CASKLNSGSTDTQYF. As DNA, the CDR3 is TGTGCCAGCAAACTAAATAGCGGGAGCACAGATACGCAGTATTTT.

A word on this clone: A read error may produce the germline difference seen at one junction end. V usage is TRBV19 and J usage is TRBJ1-1, with D uncertain. The CDR3 runs 12 residues. Germline CDR1 and CDR2: LNHDA and SQIVND (reference sequence). CDR3 sequence reads: CASSIGNSEAFF. The CDR3 DNA is TGTGCCAGTAGTATTGGAAACAGTGAAGCTTTCTTT.

The J gene is TRBJ1-1, the V gene TRBV11-1, with D hard to call. Trimming removed 2 bases from V and 7 bases from J, with 11 bases in between. This CDR3 region has 13 residues. Germline CDR1 SGHAT, CDR2 FQDESV (reference sequence). The CDR3 loop reads CASSLWSRVEAFF. The CDR3 DNA reads as TGTGCCAGCAGCTTATGGTCTAGGGTTGAAGCTTTCTTT.

This clone appeared a few times. The chain employs TRBV6-1 and TRBJ2-2; D is undetermined. This CDR3 has 16 amino acids. Germline values: CDR1 MNHNS, CDR2 SASEGT. The germline V and J ends were trimmed by 4 bases and 2 bases, with 14 bases remaining between them. The chain's CDR3 is CASSVAGHLNTGELFF. CDR3 coding DNA: TGTGCCAGCAGTGTCGCCGGGCACCTAAACACCGGGGAGCTGTTTTTT.